Included here is one T cell receptor (beta chain) sequence, with context. Its antigen remains unknown. The CDR3 spans 15 residues. Germline CDR1 and CDR2: ENHRY and SYGVKD. V dropped 0 bases and J dropped 8 bases, with 16 bases sitting between them. The data originate from a study of PD-1 blockade in classical Hodgkin lymphoma. General study points: Nivolumab initiated under 1 year post-ASCT led to patient exclusion. Reports indicated that newly diagnosed patients had lower baseline TCR diversity than healthy donors did. What drove the repertoire differences, possibly disease activity or prior therapy, has not been defined.

Exposure to brentuximab vedotin varied, and each patient had relapsed following autologous stem cell transplantation. Method: immunoSEQ multiplex PCR; TCRdb's copy keeps in-frame clones and lacks some. Of 30,000 to 45,000 clones in the sample, about 87% were seen once. The TCR originated in a human donor with classical Hodgkin lymphoma. The input for sequencing was peripheral blood mononuclear cells (PBMCs), taken at baseline. The chain recombines TRBV10-3 with TRBJ2-5, with D perhaps TRBD2 (7 bases). The CDR3 here is CAISESGGDQVTQYF. The CDR3 DNA sequence: TGTGCCATCAGTGAGTCAGGGGGGGACCAAGTTACCCAGTACTTC.